This entry describes one T cell receptor beta chain. What it binds is unknown. These data belong to a study of T cell responses to AZD1222 COVID-19 vaccine. Overall study findings and caveats: Donors were mostly white British, more females; clonal diversity possibly underestimated. Baseline testing showed seropositivity in only 6 or 7 AZD1222 recipients.

Profiled with immunoSEQ multiplex PCR; TCRdb holds only in-frame clones, not every one. The table records fewer than 120,000 clones, roughly 89% of them present only once. Doses given second, at about 4 or about 12 weeks, were pooled. V lost 0 bases and J lost 6, with 7 bases in between. The CDR3 runs 13 residues. Germline assignment: CDR1 MNHEY and CDR2 SVGAGI. The starting material was peripheral blood, obtained 28 days after the second AZD1222 dose. The chain uses TRBV6-5 and TRBJ2-3; no clear D gene. The sequence derives from an adult who received the AZD1222 COVID-19 vaccine. The CDR3 DNA reads as TGTGCCAGCAGTTACTCGGCCTGGGATACGCAGTATTTT. Translating it yields CASSYSAWDTQYF.